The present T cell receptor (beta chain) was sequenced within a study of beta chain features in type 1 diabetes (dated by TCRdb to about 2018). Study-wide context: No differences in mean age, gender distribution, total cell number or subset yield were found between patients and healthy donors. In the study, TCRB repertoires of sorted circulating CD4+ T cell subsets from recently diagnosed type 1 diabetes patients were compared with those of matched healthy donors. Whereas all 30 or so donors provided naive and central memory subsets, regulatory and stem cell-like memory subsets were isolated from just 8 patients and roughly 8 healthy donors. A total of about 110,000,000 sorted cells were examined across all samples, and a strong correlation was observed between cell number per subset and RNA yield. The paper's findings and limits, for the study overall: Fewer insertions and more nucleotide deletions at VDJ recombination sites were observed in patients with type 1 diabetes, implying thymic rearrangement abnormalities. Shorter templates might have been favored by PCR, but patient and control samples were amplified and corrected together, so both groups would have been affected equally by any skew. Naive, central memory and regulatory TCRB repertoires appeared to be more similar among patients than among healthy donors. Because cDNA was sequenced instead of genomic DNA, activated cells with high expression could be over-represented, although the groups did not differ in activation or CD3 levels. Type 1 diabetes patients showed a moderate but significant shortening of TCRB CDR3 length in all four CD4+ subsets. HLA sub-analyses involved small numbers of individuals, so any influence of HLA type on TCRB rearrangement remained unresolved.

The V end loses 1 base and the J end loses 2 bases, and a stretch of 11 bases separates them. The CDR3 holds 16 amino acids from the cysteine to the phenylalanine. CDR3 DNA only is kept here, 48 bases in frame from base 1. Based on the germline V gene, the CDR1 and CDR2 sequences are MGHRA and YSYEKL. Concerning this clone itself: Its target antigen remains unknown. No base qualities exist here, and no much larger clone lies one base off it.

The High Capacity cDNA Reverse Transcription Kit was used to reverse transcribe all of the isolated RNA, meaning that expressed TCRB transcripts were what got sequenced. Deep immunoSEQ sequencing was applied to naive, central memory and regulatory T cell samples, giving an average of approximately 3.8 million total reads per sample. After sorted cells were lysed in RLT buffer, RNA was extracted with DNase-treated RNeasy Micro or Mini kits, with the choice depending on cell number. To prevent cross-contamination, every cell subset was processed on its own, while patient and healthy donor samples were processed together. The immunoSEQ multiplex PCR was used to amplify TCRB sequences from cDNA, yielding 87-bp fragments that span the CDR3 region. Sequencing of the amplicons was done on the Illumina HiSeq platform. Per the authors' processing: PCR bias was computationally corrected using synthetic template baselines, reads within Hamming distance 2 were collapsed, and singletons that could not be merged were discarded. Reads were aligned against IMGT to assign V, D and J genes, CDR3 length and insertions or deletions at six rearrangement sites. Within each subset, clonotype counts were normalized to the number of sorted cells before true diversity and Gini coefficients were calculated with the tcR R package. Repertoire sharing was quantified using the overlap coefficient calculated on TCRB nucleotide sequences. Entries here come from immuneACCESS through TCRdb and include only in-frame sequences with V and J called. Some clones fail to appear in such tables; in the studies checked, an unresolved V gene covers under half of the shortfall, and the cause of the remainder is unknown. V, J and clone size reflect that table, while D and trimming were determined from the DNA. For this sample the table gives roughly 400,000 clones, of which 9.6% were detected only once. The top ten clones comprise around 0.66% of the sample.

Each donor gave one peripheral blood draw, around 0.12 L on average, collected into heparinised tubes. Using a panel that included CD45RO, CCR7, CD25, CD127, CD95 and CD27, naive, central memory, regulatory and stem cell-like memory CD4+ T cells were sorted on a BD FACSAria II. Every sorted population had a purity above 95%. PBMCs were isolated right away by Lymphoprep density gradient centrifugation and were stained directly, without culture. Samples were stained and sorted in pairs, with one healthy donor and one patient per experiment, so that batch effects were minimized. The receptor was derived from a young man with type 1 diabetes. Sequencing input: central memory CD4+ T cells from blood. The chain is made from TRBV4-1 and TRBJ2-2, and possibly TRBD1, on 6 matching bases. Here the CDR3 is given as CASSQVDSFNTGELFF. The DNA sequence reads TGCGCCAGCAGCCAAGTGGACAGTTTCAACACCGGGGAGCTGTTTTTT.